The T cell receptor (beta chain) under discussion was sequenced for a study of cytomegalovirus exposure and HLA in healthy donors. Study-level results: The likely explanation for a cluster of highly shared sequence variants was sequencing artifact.

The PCR contained 60 Vbeta and 13 Jbeta primers. This table comes from immunoSEQ multiplex PCR, and its TCRdb copy is limited to in-frame clones, with some not included. The sample includes around 130,000 clones, 88% of them seen just once. In regard to this clone: No antigen is known for it.

Between the trimmed V and J ends, which lost 5 bases and 6 bases, there was a span of 12 bases. The germline V gene has CDR1 SGHAT and CDR2 FQNNGV. This CDR3 region has 13 residues. The source is a woman in her thirties or forties in good health and CMV-seronegative. The rearrangement joins TRBV11-2 to TRBJ2-3; a possible D gene is TRBD1 (5 bases). The material sequenced was PBMCs. CDR3 region: CASSGPGWDTQYF. For the CDR3, the DNA is TGTGCCAGCAGCGGTCCAGGGTGGGATACGCAGTATTTT.